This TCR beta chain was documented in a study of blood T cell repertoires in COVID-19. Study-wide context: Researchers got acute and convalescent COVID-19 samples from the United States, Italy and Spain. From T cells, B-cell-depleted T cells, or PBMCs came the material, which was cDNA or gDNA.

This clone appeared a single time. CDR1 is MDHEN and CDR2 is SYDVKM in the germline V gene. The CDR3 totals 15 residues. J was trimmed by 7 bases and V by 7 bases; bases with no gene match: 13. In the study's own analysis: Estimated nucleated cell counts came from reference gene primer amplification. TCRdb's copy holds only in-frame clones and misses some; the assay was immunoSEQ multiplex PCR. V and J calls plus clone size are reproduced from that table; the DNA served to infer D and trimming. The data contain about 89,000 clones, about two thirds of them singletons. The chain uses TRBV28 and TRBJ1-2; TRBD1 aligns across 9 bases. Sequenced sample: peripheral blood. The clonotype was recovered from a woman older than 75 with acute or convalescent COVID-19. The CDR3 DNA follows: TGTGCCAGCATCTCCCACCGGGACAGGGTTGGTGGCTACACCTTC. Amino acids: CASISHRDRVGGYTF.